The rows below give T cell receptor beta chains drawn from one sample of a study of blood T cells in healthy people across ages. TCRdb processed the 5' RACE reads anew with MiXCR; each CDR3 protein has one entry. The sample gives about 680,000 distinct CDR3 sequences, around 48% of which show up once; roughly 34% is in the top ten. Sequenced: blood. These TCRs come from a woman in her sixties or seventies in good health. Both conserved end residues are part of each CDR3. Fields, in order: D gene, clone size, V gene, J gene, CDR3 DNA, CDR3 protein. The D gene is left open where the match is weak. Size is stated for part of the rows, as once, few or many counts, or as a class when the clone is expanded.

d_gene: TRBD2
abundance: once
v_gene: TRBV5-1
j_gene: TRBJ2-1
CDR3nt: TGCGCCAGCAGCCAGGGGACTAGCGGGAGGGTGAATGAGCAGTTCTTC
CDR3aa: CASSQGTSGRVNEQFF

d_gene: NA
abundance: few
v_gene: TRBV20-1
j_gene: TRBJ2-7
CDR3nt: TGCAGTGCTAGAGTCCCAAACACAGCCTCCTACGAGCAGTACTTC
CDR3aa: CSARVPNTASYEQYF

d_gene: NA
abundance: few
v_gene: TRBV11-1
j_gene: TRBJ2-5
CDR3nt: TGTGCCAGCAGCTCGGGCCTCGGACGGAAAGAGACCCAGTACTTC
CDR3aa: CASSSGLGRKETQYF

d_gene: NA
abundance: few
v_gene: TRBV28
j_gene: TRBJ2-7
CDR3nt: TGTGCCAGCAGTATACTGGACAGCTCCCGCTCCTACGAGCAGTACTTC
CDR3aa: CASSILDSSRSYEQYF

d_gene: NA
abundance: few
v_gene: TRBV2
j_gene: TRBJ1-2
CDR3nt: TGTGCCAGCAGTGAAGCACGGGGAAGAGGTGGCTACACCTTC
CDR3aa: CASSEARGRGGYTF

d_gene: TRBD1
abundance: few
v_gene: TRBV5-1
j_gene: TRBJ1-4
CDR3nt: TGCGCCAGCAGCCCGCTACCCAAGACAGGGGGCGCAACTAATGAAAAACTGTTTTTT
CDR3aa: CASSPLPKTGGATNEKLFF

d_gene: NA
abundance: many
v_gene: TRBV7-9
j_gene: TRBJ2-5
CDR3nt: TGTGCCAGCAGTTCTGCGACGGGCAGAGAGACCCAGTACTTC
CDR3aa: CASSSATGRETQYF

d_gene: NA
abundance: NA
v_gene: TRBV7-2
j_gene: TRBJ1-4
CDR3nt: TGTGCCAGCAGCCCATTATGGGGTGATGAAAAACTGTTTTTT
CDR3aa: CASSPLWGDEKLFF

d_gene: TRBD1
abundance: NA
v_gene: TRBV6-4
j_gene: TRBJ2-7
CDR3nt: TGTGCCAGCAGGCCGAGACAGGGCTACTACGAGCAGTACTTC
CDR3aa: CASRPRQGYYEQYF

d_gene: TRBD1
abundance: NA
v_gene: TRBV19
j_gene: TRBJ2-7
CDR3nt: TGTGCCAGTAGTGCTACCGGGACAGGCCCCTACGAGCAGTACTTC
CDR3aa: CASSATGTGPYEQYF